Given below is one T cell receptor (beta chain) in context. These data originate in a study of monozygotic twins with inflammatory bowel disease. CDR1 and CDR2 (germline): DFQATT, SNEGSKA (reference sequence). The CDR3 runs to 15 residues. Per-sample cDNA came from eight separate reactions. TCRdb re-called the 5' RACE reads; one entry per CDR3 protein, DNA not given. Its listing shows some 170,000 distinct CDR3 sequences. Sample: blood. The chain combines TRBV20-1 with TRBJ1-6. The receptor was derived from a human donor with ulcerative colitis or Crohn's disease, or a healthy co-twin of an affected twin (not recorded which). The CDR3 sequence: CSARDRSAYNSPLHF.